These 28 T cell receptor beta chains came from one sample sequenced in a study of blood T cell repertoires in COVID-19. Clones were read by immunoSEQ multiplex PCR, and TCRdb kept only the in-frame ones, dropping some. The sample shows some 280,000 clones, around 86% of them seen only once. Sequenced input: peripheral blood. The receptors were gathered from a woman in her 30s with active or convalescent COVID-19.

This chain links TRBV30 with TRBJ1-5, with D maybe TRBD1 (6 bases). Germline CDR1 reads GTSNPN; CDR2 reads SVGIG (reference sequence). The CDR3 runs 15 residues. The V and J ends lost 0 bases and 4 bases respectively, with 13 bases between them. The CDR3 bases are TGTGCCTGGAGTGTGGGGGCAGAAGGGAATCAGCCCCAGCATTTT. Its translation is CAWSVGAEGNQPQHF.

The rearrangement joins TRBV18 to TRBJ1-6; TRBD1 agrees at 10 bases. V was clipped by 4 bases and J by 8 bases; unmatched bases: 2. The CDR3 length is 14 residues. The germline gives CDR1 KGHSH, CDR2 LQKENI. CDR3 nucleotides: TGTGCCAGCTCACGGGACAGGGGTGATTCACCCCTCCACTTT. Protein sequence: CASSRDRGDSPLHF. Complete variable domain (other parts from reference TRBV18 and TRBJ1-6): NAGVMQNPRHLVRRRGQEARLRCSPMKGHSHVYWYRQLPEEGLKFMVYLQKENIIDESGMPKERFSAEFPKEGPSILRIQQVVRGDSAAYFCASSRDRGDSPLHFGNGTRLTVT.

This chain links TRBV27 with TRBJ1-2, with D perhaps TRBD1 (6 bases). In germline, CDR1 is MNHEY, CDR2 SMNVEV (reference sequence). This CDR3 region has 13 residues. V was clipped by 5 bases and J by 2 bases, with 9 bases between them. The CDR3 loop reads CASSMTGNYGYTF. In DNA form, the CDR3 reads TGTGCCAGCAGTATGACAGGCAACTATGGCTACACCTTC.

V gene TRBV9 combines with J gene TRBJ1-1, with 9 bases fitting TRBD1. Germline V gene lookup returns CDR1 SGDLS and CDR2 YYNGEE. CDR3 length equals 13 residues. After removal of 3 bases from V and 10 bases from J, the junction contained 7 bases not matched to a gene. This chain's CDR3 is CASSARTGAPAFF. In DNA, the CDR3 is TGTGCCAGCAGCGCGAGGACAGGGGCCCCAGCTTTCTTT.

This clone has a handful of counts. The genes are TRBV29-1 and TRBJ1-2; TRBD1 might be the D (6 bases). This CDR3 contains 15 residues. Germline V gives CDR1 SQVTM, CDR2 ANQGSEA. Trimming stripped 6 bases from V and 1 base from J, with 18 bases between. CDR3 amino acids: CSVGRAQGLNYGYTF. The CDR3 region has the DNA TGCAGCGTCGGAAGGGCACAGGGCCTTAACTATGGCTACACCTTC.

The rearrangement joins TRBV30 to TRBJ1-6; 8 bases match TRBD1. J lost 7 bases, V lost 0 bases, and 2 bases had no gene match. CDR1 is GTSNPN and CDR2 is SVGIG in the germline V gene (reference sequence). This CDR3 has 14 amino acids. The CDR3 DNA reads TGTGCCTGGAGTGTTAACAGGGGGAATTCACCCCTCCACTTT. It codes for CAWSVNRGNSPLHF.

V is TRBV5-6 and J is TRBJ1-2; D remains unclear. This CDR3 comprises 15 residues. Per germline, CDR1 SGHDT and CDR2 YYEEEE. Trimming took off 4 bases at V and 4 bases at J, with 17 bases between the two ends. This CDR3 is CASSEGGFAGYGYTF. CDR3 DNA: TGTGCCAGCAGCGAAGGTGGCTTTGCAGGCTATGGCTACACCTTC.

This chain uses TRBV7-2 with TRBJ1-6, with a possible D match to TRBD1 (5 bases). The CDR3 runs to 15 residues. CDR1 and CDR2 (germline): SGHTA, FQGNSA. Trimming took off 4 bases at V and 2 bases at J, with 9 bases between the two ends. CDR3 amino acids: CASSWRQPYNSPLHF. In nucleotides, the CDR3 is TGTGCCAGCAGCTGGAGACAGCCCTATAATTCACCCCTCCACTTT.

This chain connects TRBV13 to TRBJ2-1; D perhaps matches TRBD1 (5 bases). This CDR3 has 14 residues. Deletions cut 2 bases from V and 2 bases from J, with 7 bases between. CDR1 is PRHDT and CDR2 is FYEKMQ in the germline V gene (reference sequence). The CDR3 sequence is CASSLTGPYNEQFF. CDR3 bases: TGTGCCAGCAGCTTAACAGGCCCCTACAATGAGCAGTTCTTC.

The chain combines TRBV5-8 with TRBJ1-6; perhaps TRBD1 as D (6 bases). CDR1 SGHTS and CDR2 YDEGEE come from the germline V gene. CDR3 length equals 14 residues. The V end was cut by 3 bases, the J end by 10 bases, with 14 bases between. CDR3: CASSSPQGWSPLHF. For the CDR3, the DNA is TGTGCCAGCAGCTCCCCGCAGGGGTGGTCACCCCTCCACTTT. Complete variable domain (other parts from reference TRBV5-8 and TRBJ1-6): EAGVTQSPTHLIKTRGQQATLRCSPISGHTSVYWYQQALGLGLQFLLWYDEGEERNRGNFPPRFSGRQFPNYSSELNVNALELEDSALYLCASSSPQGWSPLHFGNGTRLTVT.

This clone was seen a few times. This chain connects TRBV2 to TRBJ1-1; D call uncertain. This CDR3 has 13 residues. The V and J ends lost 1 base and 10 bases respectively, with 13 bases between them. CDR1 SNHLY and CDR2 FYNNEI come from the germline V gene. Written as DNA, the CDR3 is TGTGCCAGCAGTGAAGGCCCCTCGGGTGGAGCTTTCTTT. It yields the protein CASSEGPSGGAFF.

The chain employs TRBV11-2 and TRBJ2-2; 7 bases fit TRBD2. This CDR3 comprises 16 residues. V lost 3 bases and J lost 0; bases outside the gene matches: 4. CDR1 SGHAT and CDR2 FQNNGV come from the germline V gene. The CDR3 coding sequence is TGTGCCAGCAGCTTTAGTCGGGGGGCGAACACCGGGGAGCTGTTTTTT. Protein sequence: CASSFSRGANTGELFF.

The V gene is TRBV7-8, the J gene TRBJ2-3, with D unresolved. The germline V and J ends were trimmed by 0 bases and 2 bases, with 9 bases remaining between them. Germline lookup yields CDR1 SGHVS and CDR2 FQNEAQ. The CDR3 covers 15 residues. The CDR3 region is CASSLARVYTDTQYF. As DNA, the CDR3 is TGTGCCAGCAGCTTAGCGAGAGTCTACACAGATACGCAGTATTTT.

The CDR3 DNA reads as TGCGCCAGCAGTTCAGGAGGAGGAAGCACTGAAGCTTTCTTT. The encoded protein is CASSSGGGSTEAFF. The J gene is TRBJ1-1, the V gene TRBV10-1; no reliable D call. The CDR3 is 14 amino acids. Trimming cost V 5 bases and J 4 bases, with 14 bases left between them. Germline V gene sequence: CDR1 WNHNN, CDR2 SYGVQD (reference sequence).

This chain uses TRBV7-6 with TRBJ2-1, with D possibly matching TRBD2 (6 bases). Germline V gives CDR1 SGHVS, CDR2 FNYEAQ. V gave up 3 bases and J gave up 2 bases, with 11 bases separating them. The CDR3 has 15 residues. CDR3: CASSFAGSAYNEQFF. CDR3 in DNA: TGTGCCAGCAGCTTCGCGGGGTCAGCCTACAATGAGCAGTTCTTC.

The chain uses TRBV28 and TRBJ2-3; 7 bases map to TRBD2. There are 15 residues in the CDR3. CDR1 MDHEN and CDR2 SYDVKM come from the germline V gene. The V segment lost 3 bases and the J segment 5 bases; nucleotides outside the gene matches: 8. CDR3 in DNA: TGTGCCAGCAGTTTCGAGCGGGGCCGGAGAGATACGCAGTATTTT. The encoded protein is CASSFERGRRDTQYF. The full variable domain, completed using reference TRBV28 and TRBJ2-3, is DVKVTQSSRYLVKRTGEKVFLECVQDMDHENMFWYRQDPGLGLRLIYFSYDVKMKEKGDIPEGYSVSREKKERFSLILESASTNQTSMYLCASSFERGRRDTQYFGPGTRLTVL.

The V and J genes are TRBV4-1 and TRBJ2-3, with 8 bases lining up with TRBD1. Germline V gene sequence: CDR1 MGHRA, CDR2 YSYEKL. The CDR3 covers 15 residues. V lost 4 bases to trimming and J lost 4 bases; unmatched junction nucleotides: 7. In DNA form, the CDR3 reads TGCGCCAGCAGCCTAGACAGGGGCATTGCAGATACGCAGTATTTT. Protein: CASSLDRGIADTQYF.

This chain links TRBV19 with TRBJ1-1, with a possible D match to TRBD1 (5 bases). Germline CDR1 reads LNHDA; CDR2 reads SQIVND (reference sequence). The CDR3 extends over 14 amino acids. The ends were cut back, 1 base at V and 4 bases at J, with 10 bases in the middle. CDR3 region: CASSIGRGGTEAFF. As DNA, the CDR3 is TGTGCCAGTAGTATAGGTCGGGGGGGCACTGAAGCTTTCTTT. Full variable domain (rest looked up from reference TRBV19 and TRBJ1-1): DGGITQSPKYLFRKEGQNVTLSCEQNLNHDAMYWYRQDPGQGLRLIYYSQIVNDFQKGDIAEGYSVSREKKESFPLTVTSAQKNPTAFYLCASSIGRGGTEAFFGQGTRLTVV.

The chain uses TRBV6-2 or TRBV6-3 and TRBJ1-3; D unclear. Between the trimmed V and J ends, which lost 0 bases and 0 bases, there was a span of 9 bases. CDR3 length: 16 residues. The germline gives CDR1 MNHEY, CDR2 SVGEGT. CDR3 amino acids: CASSYSPHGSGNTIYF. CDR3 in DNA: TGTGCCAGCAGTTACTCCCCCCACGGCTCTGGAAACACCATATATTTT.

This chain connects TRBV7-2 to TRBJ1-1, with D maybe TRBD1 (5 bases). Germline V gives CDR1 SGHTA, CDR2 FQGNSA. V was trimmed by 1 base and J by 1 base, leaving 10 bases between them. The CDR3 totals 15 residues. The CDR3 region has the DNA TGTGCCAGCAGCTTAGGGGGCCCGCCGAACACTGAAGCTTTCTTT. It specifies CASSLGGPPNTEAFF.

The chain links TRBV7-2 to TRBJ1-1; perhaps TRBD1 as D (5 bases). CDR1 and CDR2 (germline): SGHTA, FQGNSA. Trimming removed 6 bases from V and 4 bases from J, with 18 bases in between. The CDR3 runs 15 residues. CDR3 protein: CASSLTRDSATEAFF. CDR3 DNA: TGTGCCAGCAGTTTAACCCGTGACAGTGCCACTGAAGCTTTCTTT.

CDR3 sequence: CSASSDSYGYTF. The CDR3 region has the DNA TGCAGTGCTAGTTCGGACAGCTATGGCTACACCTTC. The chain uses TRBV20-1 and TRBJ1-2, with D possibly TRBD1 on 6 matching bases. Germline loops: CDR1 DFQATT, CDR2 SNEGSKA (reference sequence). Trimming took off 3 bases at V and 4 bases at J, with 9 bases between the two ends. The CDR3 contains 12 residues.

The genes are TRBV13 and TRBJ1-2; D call uncertain. This CDR3 is 14 amino acids long. Trimming took 5 bases from V and 2 from J, leaving 12 bases between them. Germline lookup yields CDR1 PRHDT and CDR2 FYEKMQ (reference sequence). For the CDR3, the DNA is TGTGCCAGCAGCCCCGGACTTACGAACTATGGCTACACCTTC. Translated: CASSPGLTNYGYTF. The full variable domain, with the rest looked up from reference TRBV13 and TRBJ1-2, is AAGVIQSPRHLIKEKRETATLKCYPIPRHDTVYWYQQGPGQDPQFLISFYEKMQSDKGSIPDRFSAQQFSDYHSELNMSSLELGDSALYFCASSPGLTNYGYTFGSGTRLTVV.

The CDR3 protein is CAWSVAGGREQYF. The CDR3 DNA reads TGTGCCTGGAGTGTGGCGGGGGGGCGCGAGCAGTACTTC. J is TRBJ2-7 and V is TRBV30; TRBD2 aligns across 9 bases. The CDR3 extends over 13 amino acids. The germline V gene has CDR1 GTSNPN and CDR2 SVGIG (reference sequence). V shed 0 bases and J 6 bases; nucleotides not matched to a gene: 3. The full variable domain, rest sourced from reference TRBV30 and TRBJ2-7, is SQTIHQWPATLVQPVGSPLSLECTVEGTSNPNLYWYRQAAGRGLQLLFYSVGIGQISSEVPQNLSASRPQDRQFILSSKKLLLSDSGFYLCAWSVAGGREQYFGPGTRLTVT.

CDR3 DNA: TGTGCCAGTCGGGTCCTCAACGTCCTGACTTTC. It encodes CASRVLNVLTF. The chain is built from TRBV12-3 or TRBV12-4 and TRBJ2-6; D not certain. The CDR3 is 11 residues long. V lost 9 bases to trimming and J lost 9 bases, with 9 bases between them.

The CDR3 here is CATSRERIAGDTQYF. CDR3 bases: TGTGCCACCAGCAGAGAAAGGATAGCCGGGGATACGCAGTATTTT. The rearrangement joins TRBV15 to TRBJ2-3; D unclear. Trimming removed 0 bases at V and 6 bases at J, with 13 bases between. The CDR3 has 15 amino acids. The germline V gene has CDR1 LNHNV and CDR2 YYDKDF (reference sequence).

This chain connects TRBV6-5 to TRBJ1-6, with 9 bases matching TRBD1. Germline loops: CDR1 MNHEY, CDR2 SVGAGI. The CDR3 loop spans 15 amino acids. Trimming removed 6 bases from V and 4 bases from J; junction bases left unmatched: 4. CDR3: CASRGQGAYNSPLHF. The CDR3 nucleotides read TGTGCCAGCAGGGGACAGGGCGCTTATAATTCACCCCTCCACTTT.

This clone was seen a handful of times. This chain uses TRBV11-2 with TRBJ2-2; D perhaps matches TRBD1 (6 bases). Per the germline V gene, CDR1 is SGHAT and CDR2 is FQNNGV. The V and J ends lost 1 base and 5 bases respectively, with 11 bases between them. The CDR3 loop spans 15 amino acids. The CDR3 loop is CASSLVRGGTGELFF. In nucleotides, the CDR3 is TGTGCCAGCAGCTTAGTCAGGGGCGGAACCGGGGAGCTGTTTTTT.